The table lists the clone carrying this TCR beta chain with a few counts. A library of TCRbeta sequences, prepared with unique molecular identifiers, was generated. TCRdb re-called the PCR reads through MiXCR, storing one row per CDR3 protein. There are about 420,000 distinct CDR3 sequences in the sample; approximately 11% occur only once, and nearly 5.5% lies in the top ten. This CDR3 region has 13 residues. V gave up 0 bases and J gave up 7 bases, with 10 bases separating them. Germline CDR1 is SGHRS and CDR2 is YFSETQ. The sample comes from a study of T-cell reconstitution after alpha-beta-depleted transplantation in children.

Sequencing was performed on PBMCs from the stem cell graft donor, taken from the stem cell graft. The TCR was taken from a human donor who donated a stem cell graft to a child with acute myeloid leukemia. V gene TRBV5-1 combines with J gene TRBJ1-1; D is unclear. The CDR3 reads CASSLEWEDEAFF. The CDR3 DNA reads as TGCGCCAGCAGCTTGGAATGGGAGGATGAAGCTTTCTTT.